Listed below are T cell receptor beta chains from one sample, sequenced in a study of blood T cell repertoires in COVID-19. Profiling relied on immunoSEQ multiplex PCR, and the TCRdb table lists in-frame clones only, not all of them. The table shows about 220,000 clones, with about 83% occurring only once. What was sequenced was PBMCs or T cells enriched from blood (not recorded which). The receptors stem from a woman aged 35 to 49 who had recovered from COVID-19. Both conserved end residues are part of each CDR3. The D gene is left open where the match is weak. A row's size may be missing; if present it is once, few, many or a size class.

DNA	CDR3	V	size	J	D	length
TGTGCCAGCACCGACCCAGCGGGAACTGGGGCCAACGTCCTGACTTTC	CASTDPAGTGANVLTF	TRBV7-3	NA	TRBJ2-6	TRBD2	16
TGCAGCGTTGAACCTATTTTTAACTATGGCTACACCTTC	CSVEPIFNYGYTF	TRBV29-1	NA	TRBJ1-2	NA	13
TGCGCCAGCAGTGAGGCTAGCGGGAGCCCTGAGAATGAGCAGTTCTTC	CASSEASGSPENEQFF	TRBV10-2	NA	TRBJ2-1	TRBD2	16
TGTGCCAGCAGCGCACATTGTGAGCAGTTCTTC	CASSAHCEQFF	TRBV12-1	many	TRBJ2-1	NA	11
TGCAGCGTTGTAGGGACTAGCGGTTACAATGAGCAGTTCTTC	CSVVGTSGYNEQFF	TRBV29-1	NA	TRBJ2-1	TRBD2	14
TGTGCCAGCAGTTCCGGACAGGGGAGCAATCAGCCCCAGCATTTT	CASSSGQGSNQPQHF	TRBV28	NA	TRBJ1-5	TRBD1	15
TGCGCCAGCAGCCGGACAGGGTTCGGCTACACCTTC	CASSRTGFGYTF	TRBV4-3	once	TRBJ1-2	TRBD1	12
TGTGCCAGCAGCCAGGCGACAGGGACTAATGAAAAACTGTTTTTT	CASSQATGTNEKLFF	TRBV3-1/TRBV3-2	medium-sized	TRBJ1-4	TRBD1	15
TGCGCCAGCAGCTCTGGGACAGGCCTGAACACTGAAGCTTTCTTT	CASSSGTGLNTEAFF	TRBV5-1	once	TRBJ1-1	TRBD1	15
TGTGCCAGCTTGTATAACACCTACAATGAGCAGTTCTTC	CASLYNTYNEQFF	TRBV18	few	TRBJ2-1	NA	13
TGTGCCAGCAGTAGGATATTCGGGGGCAATCAGCCCCAGCATTTT	CASSRIFGGNQPQHF	TRBV6-5	NA	TRBJ1-5	NA	15
TGTGCCAGCAACCCGAGAGGCAGCAGCTCCTACGAGCAGTACTTC	CASNPRGSSSYEQYF	TRBV2	NA	TRBJ2-7	NA	15
TGTGCCAGCAGCCGACAGGGCCTCACAGATACGCAGTATTTT	CASSRQGLTDTQYF	TRBV11-2	NA	TRBJ2-3	TRBD1	14
TGTGCCAGCAGGGGCCCTTCTAGCGCCCCTTACAATGAGCAGTTCTTC	CASRGPSSAPYNEQFF	TRBV2	NA	TRBJ2-1	NA	16
TGTGCCAGCGGCCGGGGGGGAGGGGAGACCCAGTACTTC	CASGRGGGETQYF	TRBV6-5	NA	TRBJ2-5	TRBD2	13
TGTGCCAGCACAAAAACAGGGGCTGGAAACACCATATATTTT	CASTKTGAGNTIYF	TRBV6-5	NA	TRBJ1-3	TRBD1	14
TGCGCCAGCAGCTTGGGCCACGGGAGGGCCTTAGATGAGCAGTTCTTC	CASSLGHGRALDEQFF	TRBV5-1	NA	TRBJ2-1	TRBD2	16
TGTGCCAGCAGCTTTGGGGCAGGAACTTACAATGAGCAGTTCTTC	CASSFGAGTYNEQFF	TRBV5-4	few	TRBJ2-1	NA	15
TGTGCCAGCAGTTCCCCCAGGGTGGAAGAAAAACTGTTTTTT	CASSSPRVEEKLFF	TRBV28	many	TRBJ1-4	NA	14
TGTGCCAGCAGCCAGGATGCCGCTGGGACAGTCCTCTTC	CASSQDAAGTVLF	TRBV3-1/TRBV3-2	NA	TRBJ2-7	TRBD1	13
TGTGCCAGCAGTCTCGCGGGACAGGGGAGGTCTGGGGCCAACGTCCTGACTTTC	CASSLAGQGRSGANVLTF	TRBV6-6	NA	TRBJ2-6	TRBD1	18
TGTGCCAGCAGTTTATCCGGCAGGGTAGACACTGAAGCTTTCTTT	CASSLSGRVDTEAFF	TRBV27	NA	TRBJ1-1	NA	15
TGTGCCAGCAGTCTACTGGGACAGGAGTACTATGGCTACACCTTC	CASSLLGQEYYGYTF	TRBV27	NA	TRBJ1-2	TRBD1	15
TGTGCCAGCAGCGCCGGGATGCGTACGCAGTATTTT	CASSAGMRTQYF	TRBV11-3	NA	TRBJ2-3	NA	12
TGTGCCTGGAGTGCATCCATGCGGATCTATAATTCACCCCTCCACTTT	CAWSASMRIYNSPLHF	TRBV30	NA	TRBJ1-6	NA	16
TGTGCCAGCAGCTTGGCCCCCGGGAGCTCCTACAATGAGCAGTTCTTC	CASSLAPGSSYNEQFF	TRBV5-4	once	TRBJ2-1	NA	16
TGTGCCAGCAGCCTAGCCGACTATGGCTACACCTTC	CASSLADYGYTF	TRBV5-4	once	TRBJ1-2	NA	12
TGTGCCAGCAGTTACTCGTCCTCAGGCTCACCCCTCCACTTT	CASSYSSSGSPLHF	TRBV6-2/TRBV6-3	NA	TRBJ1-6	NA	14
TGTGCCGCAAGCGATTGGCAAGAGACCCAGTACTTC	CAASDWQETQYF	TRBV6-5	NA	TRBJ2-5	NA	12
TGTGCCACCAGAAAGCAGGGATTTTGCAATCAGCCCCAGCATTTT	CATRKQGFCNQPQHF	TRBV24-1	NA	TRBJ1-5	NA	15
TGTGCCAGCAGCCTGTGGGGGCGCGGCGGGGAGCTGTTTTTT	CASSLWGRGGELFF	TRBV12-1	NA	TRBJ2-2	NA	14
TGTGCCAGCAGTCCCCAGGTGGACACTGAAGCTTTCTTT	CASSPQVDTEAFF	TRBV11-2	few	TRBJ1-1	NA	13
TGTGCCAGCAGCATCTCCAGCACAGATACGCAGTATTTT	CASSISSTDTQYF	TRBV7-2	NA	TRBJ2-3	NA	13
TGCGCCAGCAGCTTCGGACAGCAAGAGACCCAGTACTTC	CASSFGQQETQYF	TRBV5-1	NA	TRBJ2-5	NA	13
TGTGCCAGCAGCTTAAGCAGGGGCCCTGGCACTAATGAAAAACTGTTTTTT	CASSLSRGPGTNEKLFF	TRBV7-9	NA	TRBJ1-4	NA	17
TGTGCCAGCAGTCCCGAGGCGGGCTATGGCTACACCTTC	CASSPEAGYGYTF	TRBV6-4	once	TRBJ1-2	NA	13
TGCGCCAGCAGGTCCCCTCAGGGAATCAACACCGGGGAGCTGTTTTTT	CASRSPQGINTGELFF	TRBV5-1	NA	TRBJ2-2	NA	16
TGTGCCACCAGTCGGACTCAGGTGTCAGAGACCCAGTACTTC	CATSRTQVSETQYF	TRBV10-3	NA	TRBJ2-5	NA	14
TGTGCCAGCCATTCACAGCGGGACCACGAGCAGTACTTC	CASHSQRDHEQYF	TRBV27	NA	TRBJ2-7	TRBD2	13
TGTGCCAGCAGCTTAGGTTCAGGGGGCGTGTGGAACATTCAGTACTTC	CASSLGSGGVWNIQYF	TRBV7-2	NA	TRBJ2-4	TRBD1	16
TGCAGCGTTGAAGGTGGAGCTAATGAAAAACTGTTTTTT	CSVEGGANEKLFF	TRBV29-1	NA	TRBJ1-4	NA	13
TGTGCCAGCAGTTTCATACGGAACTACTACAATGAGCAGTTCTTC	CASSFIRNYYNEQFF	TRBV27	once	TRBJ2-1	NA	15
TGTGCCTGGACCGGGACAGGGGAAGAAGCTTTCTTT	CAWTGTGEEAFF	TRBV30	NA	TRBJ1-1	TRBD1	12
TGTGCCAGCAGCGACCCCGGGACAGGGGTTCAGCCCCAGCATTTT	CASSDPGTGVQPQHF	TRBV6-5	medium-sized	TRBJ1-5	TRBD1	15
TGTGCCAGCAGCTTTTACGGGACAGGGCTTTACAATGAGCAGTTCTTC	CASSFYGTGLYNEQFF	TRBV11-3	NA	TRBJ2-1	TRBD1	16
TGTGCCAGCAGCTTGGGGTCGGGCACCGGGGAGCTGTTTTTT	CASSLGSGTGELFF	TRBV5-4	NA	TRBJ2-2	NA	14
TGTGCCAGCAGCAAAGCGAGGCCGTTATTCTATGGCTACACCTTC	CASSKARPLFYGYTF	TRBV21-1	NA	TRBJ1-2	NA	15
TGTGCCAGCAGCCGGAGGATTTCAGGGGGCACTGAAGCTTTCTTT	CASSRRISGGTEAFF	TRBV11-3	NA	TRBJ1-1	TRBD1	15
TGTGCCAGCAGGCGGGGAAGCACAGATACGCAGTATTTT	CASRRGSTDTQYF	TRBV6-5	NA	TRBJ2-3	NA	13
TGCAGCGCCCGACAGGGCTCTGGCTACACCTTC	CSARQGSGYTF	TRBV29-1	NA	TRBJ1-2	TRBD1	11
TGTGCCATCAGTGATAACAGGCCAACTAACTATGGCTACACCTTC	CAISDNRPTNYGYTF	TRBV10-3	NA	TRBJ1-2	NA	15